At least ten counts were recorded for the clone carrying this TCR beta chain. The antigen remains undetermined. CDR1 and CDR2 (germline): DFQATT, SNEGSKA (reference sequence). This CDR3 has 16 residues. Trimming left V 4 bases short and J 7 bases short, with 26 bases between. The source of the sample is a study of human T cells and chemical hapten exposure. In the study overall: TCR yield per sample varied, mainly due to pooled library volumes.

Time point denoted: healthy volunteer bleed at 6 weeks. It was unfractionated whole blood from which total RNA was extracted. General study points: TCRs exceeding a frequency of 1 in 1000 stayed unchanged under DPC sensitization.

Single cDNA molecules in the library carried unique molecular identifiers attached during preparation. Per the original methods: Counts of TCRs in each sample centred on a median of about 95,000 and extended from roughly 25,000 to 750,000. Using its own MiXCR run on the RACE reads, TCRdb lists one record per CDR3 protein. Here the V and J calls rest on TCRdb's processing, not on the authors' analysis. The sample lists 65,000 or so distinct CDR3 sequences, around 6.5% occurring once. The chain is built from TRBV20-1 and TRBJ2-7, with a tentative D call TRBD1 (5 bases). The sample comprised whole blood. This TCR derives from a female donor in good health. Some clones in this sample may be carry-over from other donors' samples. This CDR3 is CSAKKTSDTRAVEQYF. CDR3 in DNA: TGCAGTGCTAAAAAAACCTCGGACACCCGGGCGGTAGAGCAGTACTTC.